This TCR beta chain was sequenced during a study of blood T cell repertoires in COVID-19. Study-wide context: Both acute and convalescent COVID-19 samples were obtained from the United States, Italy and Spain. PBMCs, B-cell-depleted T cells, or T cells were the source of the cDNA or gDNA that made up the material.

The CDR3 extends over 14 amino acids. The V gene lost 5 bases and the J gene lost 4 bases, with 14 bases spanning the gap. Germline loops: CDR1 MNHEY, CDR2 SMNVEV (reference sequence). Authors' processing steps: The assay estimated nucleated cells by amplifying reference gene primers. TCRdb keeps only in-frame clones here, not all; method: immunoSEQ multiplex PCR. V and J calls and clone size come straight from that table; D and trimming were deduced from the DNA. The sample records 180,000 or so clones, around 85% being singletons. The chain employs TRBV27 and TRBJ1-1; weak D call: TRBD1 (6 bases). This clonotype originated in a man aged 60-69 years who had recovered from COVID-19. Sequencing was carried out using peripheral blood. CDR3 coding DNA: TGTGCCAGCAGTCCAGGACAGATCTCCACTGAAGCTTTCTTT. Its translation: CASSPGQISTEAFF.